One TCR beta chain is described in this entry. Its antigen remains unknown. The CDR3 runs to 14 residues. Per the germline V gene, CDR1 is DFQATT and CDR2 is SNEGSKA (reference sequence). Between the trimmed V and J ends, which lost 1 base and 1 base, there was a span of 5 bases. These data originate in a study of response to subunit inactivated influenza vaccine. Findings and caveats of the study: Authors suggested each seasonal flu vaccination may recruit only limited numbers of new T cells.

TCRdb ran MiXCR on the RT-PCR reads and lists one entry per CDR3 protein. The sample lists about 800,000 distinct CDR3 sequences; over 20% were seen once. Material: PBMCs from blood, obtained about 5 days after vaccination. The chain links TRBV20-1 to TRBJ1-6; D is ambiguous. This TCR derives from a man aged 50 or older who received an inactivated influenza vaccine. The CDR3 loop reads CSARGASYNSPLHF. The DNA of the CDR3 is TGCAGTGCTAGAGGGGCGTCCTATAATTCACCCCTCCACTTT.